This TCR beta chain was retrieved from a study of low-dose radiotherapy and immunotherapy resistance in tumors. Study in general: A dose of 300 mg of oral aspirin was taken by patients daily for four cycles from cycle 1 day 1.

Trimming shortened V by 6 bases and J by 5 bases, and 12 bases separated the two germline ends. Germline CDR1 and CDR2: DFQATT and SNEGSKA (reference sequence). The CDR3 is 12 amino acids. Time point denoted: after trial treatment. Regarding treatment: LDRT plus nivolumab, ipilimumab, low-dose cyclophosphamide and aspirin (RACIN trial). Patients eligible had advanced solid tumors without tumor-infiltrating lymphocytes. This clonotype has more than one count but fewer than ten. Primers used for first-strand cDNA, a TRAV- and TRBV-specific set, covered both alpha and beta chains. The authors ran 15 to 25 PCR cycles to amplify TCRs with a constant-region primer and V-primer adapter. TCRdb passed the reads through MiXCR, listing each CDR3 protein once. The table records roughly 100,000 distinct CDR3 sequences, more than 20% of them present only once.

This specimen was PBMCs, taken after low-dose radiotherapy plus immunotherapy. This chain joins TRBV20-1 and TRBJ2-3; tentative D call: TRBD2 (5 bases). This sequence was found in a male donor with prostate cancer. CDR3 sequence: CSAQAGGDTQYF. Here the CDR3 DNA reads TGCAGTGCCCAGGCCGGAGGAGATACGCAGTATTTT.